The following is a TCR beta chain sequence with its context. There is no known antigen for this receptor. No quality values exist for individual bases; no much larger clone is one base distant. The data stem from a study of blood T cells in healthy people across ages (dated by TCRdb to between 2015 and 2016). About the investigation overall: Template switching captured roughly one uniquely barcoded TCR beta cDNA molecule per two T cells in model experiments. Age-related changes in TCR beta repertoire diversity were measured in the study by deep sequencing normalized with unique cDNA molecular identifiers. The donors were split into four age groups: young (average around 15 years), middle-aged (nearly 40), aged (more than 60) and long-lived (about 82). To avoid experimental bias, donors of different ages were randomly spread across the sequencing lanes. Two additional independent replicas of 1 million unique cDNA reads from the same blood draw were analyzed for two donors (one aged 18 to 30 and one aged 80 or older). Results and caveats for the whole study, not just this receptor: As age increased, observed TCR beta diversity per million T cells dropped in a roughly linear way, and a significant reduction was already evident by age roughly 40. Total diversity estimates from one million sequenced T cells were considered lower bounds and underestimates. Compared with the aged group, more naive CD4+ T cells, fewer expanded clones and increased TCR diversity were shown by the long-lived group, suggesting age selection. Conclusive comparison of naive and antigen-experienced compartments was prevented by the profiling of bulk unsorted PBMCs. The CMV infection status of donors was not known, potentially confounding age-related changes in expanded clonotypes. A strong correlation was found between observed TCR beta diversity and the percentage of naive T cells measured by flow cytometry.

The library was obtained by 5' RACE. TCRdb shows the sequencer as Illumina HiSeq 2500. The second PCR ran for about 6 to 11 cycles and used a J-beta primer mix along with a sample-barcoded 5' primer. A template-switch 5' adaptor carrying 12 random nucleotides introduced a unique molecular identifier onto each TCR beta cDNA molecule. Each sample yielded at least 3 million CDR3-containing paired-end reads. First-strand cDNA was synthesized from all RNA with the Mint cDNA synthesis kit, primed by a TRBC-specific oligonucleotide. After uracil-DNA glycosylase treatment, a first 18-cycle PCR used universal primers M1SS and BC2_uni_R on all cDNA. The study's processing was this. Normalization of each sample was performed by random selection of 1 million high-quality reads, each carrying a distinct molecular identifier. Instead of being binned into consensus sequences, reads that shared molecular identifiers were thrown out. MiTCR, with a Q25 quality threshold and the strictest error-elimination algorithm, was used for CDR3 identification, clonotype clustering and error correction. A nonparametric unseen species model with Euler transformation was used to estimate a lower bound on total TCR beta diversity. TCRdb redid the processing of the public reads, applying fastp at Q25 and MiXCR, and retained in-frame beta chains. Each entry merges the rows of one CDR3 protein and shows their most common DNA and genes. TCRdb, rather than the study authors, made the V and J calls. The sample table holds approximately 690,000 distinct CDR3 sequences, of which about 43% were seen once. Clones ranked in the top ten supply around 30% of the sample.

V is cut by 6 bases and J by 2 bases, and the space between the germline ends is 13 bases. The CDR3, cysteine through phenylalanine, is 14 amino acids long. Of all the DNA, just the CDR3 is kept, 42 bases in frame from base 1. The approximately 41 donors, aged roughly 6 to 95 years, were systemically healthy Caucasian individuals from Russia. Roughly 9 milliliters of peripheral blood were drawn from each donor into EDTA-treated Vacutainer tubes. Ficoll-Paque density-gradient centrifugation was used to isolate PBMCs, with at least 6.5 million per sample. Total RNA was extracted from PBMCs with Trizol reagent, with at least 5 micrograms obtained per sample. The percentages of naive CD45RAhigh/CD27high T cells were determined by flow cytometry on a PBMC aliquot from every donor.

The V and J genes are TRBV12-3 or TRBV12-4 and TRBJ1-2, with the D gene too uncertain to name. Material for sequencing was blood. The TCR originated in a man older than 75 in good health. The nucleotides are TGTGCCAGCAGAAAGGGAGGAACCAACTATGGCTACACCTTC. Translated, it gives CASRKGGTNYGYTF.